The source of this TCR beta chain is a study of T cells in Graves' hyperthyroidism and ophthalmopathy. This clonotype was recorded a few times. Its antigen remains unknown. RNA transcripts yielded amplified TCR beta CDR3 regions. HTBI primers were employed in a first-round RT-PCR of the TCR CDR3. TCRdb re-called the multiplex PCR reads through MiXCR, storing one row per CDR3 protein. The sample holds under 800,000 distinct CDR3 sequences, 11% to 15% seen once. Trimming took 3 bases from V and 6 from J; bases not matched to a gene: 4. CDR3 length: 13 residues. The germline gives CDR1 DFQATT, CDR2 SNEGSKA (reference sequence). Findings of the study overall: Within blood appeared most thyroid clonotypes that had expanded above 0.001.

This sample holds PBMCs from under 11 ml fresh peripheral blood. The rearrangement uses TRBV20-1 and TRBJ1-4; 7 bases are shared with TRBD1. The receptor was isolated from a woman between 18 and 30 years old with Graves' hyperthyroidism. What was sequenced was blood. CDR3 sequence (DNA): TGCAGTGCTAGCCGGGACAGAGATGAAAAACTGTTTTTT. Protein: CSASRDRDEKLFF.